Listed below are T cell receptor beta chains from one sample, sequenced in a study of T cells after yellow fever vaccination. TCRdb re-analysed the 5' RACE reads in MiXCR, keeping a single row per CDR3 protein. Among hundreds of thousands of distinct CDR3 sequences, 9% to 15% were seen once, and the ten largest hold under 15%. The source was PBMCs, collected on the day of the yellow fever booster vaccination. These receptors originate from a man aged 25-40 years who received the YFV17D yellow fever vaccine. CDR3s include the opening cysteine and the closing phenylalanine or tryptophan. The D gene is left open where the match is weak. Size is omitted from some rows. Given values are once, few, many or a class for expanded clones.

J gene: TRBJ2-1; clone size: few; D gene: -; V gene: TRBV7-2; CDR3 protein: CASSPGERGEQFF; CDR3 DNA: TGTGCCAGCAGCCCCGGGGAAAGGGGAGAGCAGTTCTTC
J gene: TRBJ2-6; clone size: -; D gene: -; V gene: TRBV4-3; CDR3 protein: CASSHDHSSGANVLTF; CDR3 DNA: TGCGCCAGCAGCCACGACCACAGCTCTGGGGCCAACGTCCTGACTTTC
J gene: TRBJ2-3; clone size: -; D gene: -; V gene: TRBV20-1; CDR3 protein: CSAEARQSTYTQYF; CDR3 DNA: TGCAGTGCCGAGGCCCGACAATCCACCTATACGCAGTATTTT
J gene: TRBJ2-2; clone size: -; D gene: TRBD1; V gene: TRBV11-2; CDR3 protein: CASRRPGTANTGELFF; CDR3 DNA: TGTGCCAGCAGGAGACCCGGGACAGCTAACACCGGGGAGCTGTTTTTT
J gene: TRBJ2-7; clone size: -; D gene: -; V gene: TRBV12-3/TRBV12-4; CDR3 protein: CASSLMSLGMGEQYF; CDR3 DNA: TGTGCCAGCAGTTTAATGTCCCTAGGGATGGGTGAGCAGTACTTC
J gene: TRBJ2-1; clone size: many; D gene: -; V gene: TRBV12-3/TRBV12-4; CDR3 protein: CASSDVVIFNEQFF; CDR3 DNA: TGTGCCAGCAGTGACGTTGTGATCTTCAATGAGCAGTTCTTC
J gene: TRBJ2-1; clone size: few; D gene: -; V gene: TRBV6-2/TRBV6-3; CDR3 protein: CASSRDRVNDEQFF; CDR3 DNA: TGTGCCAGCAGTCGGGACCGGGTTAACGATGAGCAGTTCTTC
J gene: TRBJ2-1; clone size: -; D gene: -; V gene: TRBV20-1; CDR3 protein: CSETRTDEQFF; CDR3 DNA: TGCAGCGAGACTCGTACAGATGAGCAGTTCTTC
J gene: TRBJ2-7; clone size: few; D gene: -; V gene: TRBV10-3; CDR3 protein: CAISGDLGSNLGEQYF; CDR3 DNA: TGTGCCATCAGTGGGGATCTGGGCTCCAACTTGGGCGAGCAGTACTTC
J gene: TRBJ2-1; clone size: few; D gene: TRBD2; V gene: TRBV30; CDR3 protein: CAWSGLAANEQFF; CDR3 DNA: TGTGCCTGGTCGGGACTAGCCGCCAATGAGCAGTTCTTC
J gene: TRBJ1-1; clone size: -; D gene: -; V gene: TRBV29-1; CDR3 protein: CSVAGRNTEAFF; CDR3 DNA: TGCAGCGTTGCTGGCAGGAACACTGAAGCTTTCTTT
J gene: TRBJ2-3; clone size: -; D gene: TRBD2; V gene: TRBV29-1; CDR3 protein: CSVEGGGGSPTDTQYF; CDR3 DNA: TGCAGCGTTGAAGGCGGGGGAGGCAGCCCCACAGATACGCAGTATTTT
J gene: TRBJ1-3; clone size: few; D gene: -; V gene: TRBV7-2; CDR3 protein: CASSLEPLSGNTIYF; CDR3 DNA: TGTGCCAGCAGCTTAGAACCGCTCTCTGGAAACACCATATATTTT
J gene: TRBJ2-7; clone size: few; D gene: -; V gene: TRBV28; CDR3 protein: CASSRDWPPYEQYF; CDR3 DNA: TGTGCCAGCAGCCGAGACTGGCCCCCCTACGAGCAGTACTTC
J gene: TRBJ2-5; clone size: once; D gene: -; V gene: TRBV20-1; CDR3 protein: CSASAGEETQYF; CDR3 DNA: TGCAGTGCTAGTGCAGGGGAAGAGACCCAGTACTTC
J gene: TRBJ2-3; clone size: -; D gene: TRBD2; V gene: TRBV14; CDR3 protein: CASSPLQRENRDTQYF; CDR3 DNA: TGTGCCAGCAGCCCCCTACAGCGGGAGAATCGTGATACGCAGTATTTT
J gene: TRBJ1-5; clone size: -; D gene: -; V gene: TRBV21-1; CDR3 protein: CASSNGQFNQPQHF; CDR3 DNA: TGTGCCAGCAGCAACGGACAGTTTAATCAGCCCCAGCATTTT
J gene: TRBJ2-3; clone size: few; D gene: -; V gene: TRBV20-1; CDR3 protein: CSARDLGSYVIDTQYF; CDR3 DNA: TGCAGTGCTAGAGATCTCGGCTCTTACGTTATAGACACGCAGTATTTT
J gene: TRBJ2-5; clone size: few; D gene: -; V gene: TRBV5-6; CDR3 protein: CASSLVAVGTQYF; CDR3 DNA: TGTGCCAGCAGCTTGGTGGCAGTCGGGACCCAGTACTTC
J gene: TRBJ2-7; clone size: few; D gene: TRBD2; V gene: TRBV28; CDR3 protein: CASRPQPGLAYEQYF; CDR3 DNA: TGTGCCAGCAGACCCCAACCGGGACTAGCCTACGAGCAGTACTTC
J gene: TRBJ2-6; clone size: few; D gene: -; V gene: TRBV11-2; CDR3 protein: CASSFIRGGGANVLTF; CDR3 DNA: TGTGCCAGCAGCTTTATAAGGGGCGGTGGGGCCAACGTCCTGACTTTC
J gene: TRBJ2-5; clone size: few; D gene: TRBD1; V gene: TRBV6-1; CDR3 protein: CASRNPGGETQYF; CDR3 DNA: TGTGCCAGCAGGAATCCAGGGGGCGAGACCCAGTACTTC
J gene: TRBJ2-5; clone size: few; D gene: -; V gene: TRBV28; CDR3 protein: CASRPPQGRAYF; CDR3 DNA: TGTGCCAGCAGGCCCCCCCAAGGCAGGGCGTACTTC
J gene: TRBJ1-1; clone size: -; D gene: -; V gene: TRBV7-2; CDR3 protein: CASSLVAGLSEAFF; CDR3 DNA: TGTGCCAGCAGCTTAGTCGCCGGGTTGTCTGAAGCTTTCTTT
J gene: TRBJ2-2; clone size: few; D gene: TRBD2; V gene: TRBV20-1; CDR3 protein: CSAVTSGSYTGELFF; CDR3 DNA: TGCAGTGCCGTGACTAGCGGGAGTTACACCGGGGAGCTGTTTTTT
J gene: TRBJ2-7; clone size: few; D gene: TRBD2; V gene: TRBV12-3/TRBV12-4; CDR3 protein: CASSQLAGAYEQYF; CDR3 DNA: TGTGCCAGCAGTCAACTAGCGGGGGCCTACGAGCAGTACTTC
J gene: TRBJ2-5; clone size: -; D gene: -; V gene: TRBV29-1; CDR3 protein: CSVATGHQETQYF; CDR3 DNA: TGCAGCGTTGCCACAGGCCACCAAGAGACCCAGTACTTC
J gene: TRBJ2-3; clone size: -; D gene: -; V gene: TRBV7-8; CDR3 protein: CASSNTYRRDADTQYF; CDR3 DNA: TGTGCCAGCAGCAATACATACAGGCGGGATGCAGATACGCAGTATTTT
J gene: TRBJ2-1; clone size: -; D gene: TRBD2; V gene: TRBV29-1; CDR3 protein: CSVAREVNNEQFF; CDR3 DNA: TGCAGCGTGGCTCGGGAGGTCAACAATGAGCAGTTCTTC
J gene: TRBJ2-1; clone size: few; D gene: -; V gene: TRBV4-3; CDR3 protein: CASSQMVLGTNEQFF; CDR3 DNA: TGCGCCAGCAGCCAAATGGTTCTAGGAACTAATGAGCAGTTCTTC
J gene: TRBJ2-3; clone size: few; D gene: -; V gene: TRBV27; CDR3 protein: CASSPRRKDKINPPDTQYF; CDR3 DNA: TGTGCCAGCAGTCCCCGCCGCAAGGACAAGATAAATCCCCCAGATACGCAGTATTTT
J gene: TRBJ2-7; clone size: -; D gene: -; V gene: TRBV4-2; CDR3 protein: CASSPRELGTVLSGGLGYEQYF; CDR3 DNA: TGTGCCAGCAGCCCCCGGGAACTCGGGACAGTACTCAGCGGGGGCCTCGGTTACGAGCAGTACTTC
J gene: TRBJ2-3; clone size: few; D gene: -; V gene: TRBV10-3; CDR3 protein: CAVSGLGATDTQYF; CDR3 DNA: TGTGCCGTTTCAGGTTTAGGGGCCACAGATACGCAGTATTTT
J gene: TRBJ1-1; clone size: -; D gene: -; V gene: TRBV20-1; CDR3 protein: CSAVNGLSSGTEAFF; CDR3 DNA: TGCAGTGCTGTTAACGGGTTATCTTCGGGAACTGAAGCTTTCTTT
J gene: TRBJ2-3; clone size: -; D gene: TRBD2; V gene: TRBV10-2; CDR3 protein: CASSESPSGSGGTQYF; CDR3 DNA: TGCGCCAGCAGTGAGTCGCCTAGCGGGAGTGGTGGTACGCAGTATTTT
J gene: TRBJ2-7; clone size: few; D gene: -; V gene: TRBV6-1; CDR3 protein: CASSHLQYYEQYF; CDR3 DNA: TGTGCCAGCAGTCATTTACAGTACTACGAGCAGTACTTC
J gene: TRBJ2-7; clone size: -; D gene: -; V gene: TRBV20-1; CDR3 protein: CSALDNLRGTMTYEQYF; CDR3 DNA: TGCAGTGCTCTCGATAATCTGAGGGGGACTATGACCTACGAGCAGTACTTC
J gene: TRBJ2-5; clone size: -; D gene: TRBD2; V gene: TRBV11-2; CDR3 protein: CASSLTRDGRRPQETQYF; CDR3 DNA: TGTGCCAGCAGCTTGACGCGGGACGGGAGGAGGCCCCAAGAGACCCAGTACTTC
J gene: TRBJ2-7; clone size: -; D gene: -; V gene: TRBV28; CDR3 protein: CASRGVRSYEQYF; CDR3 DNA: TGTGCCAGCAGGGGGGTCCGCTCCTACGAGCAGTACTTC
J gene: TRBJ2-1; clone size: -; D gene: -; V gene: TRBV2; CDR3 protein: CASSGIGSYNEQFF; CDR3 DNA: TGTGCCAGCAGTGGTATCGGCTCCTACAATGAGCAGTTCTTC
J gene: TRBJ2-5; clone size: few; D gene: -; V gene: TRBV9; CDR3 protein: CASSVEARGVTQYF; CDR3 DNA: TGTGCCAGCAGCGTAGAGGCTAGGGGGGTGACCCAGTACTTC
J gene: TRBJ2-5; clone size: few; D gene: -; V gene: TRBV28; CDR3 protein: CASNPSKASYQETQYF; CDR3 DNA: TGTGCCAGCAATCCCTCGAAGGCCTCGTACCAAGAGACCCAGTACTTC
J gene: TRBJ2-7; clone size: many; D gene: -; V gene: TRBV5-1; CDR3 protein: CASSFYREAEQYF; CDR3 DNA: TGCGCCAGCAGCTTCTATAGGGAGGCCGAGCAGTACTTC
J gene: TRBJ2-7; clone size: few; D gene: TRBD2; V gene: TRBV29-1; CDR3 protein: CSVTTSSYEQYF; CDR3 DNA: TGCAGCGTCACGACTAGCTCGTACGAGCAGTACTTC
J gene: TRBJ1-1; clone size: few; D gene: -; V gene: TRBV20-1; CDR3 protein: CSAKEGRMNTEAFF; CDR3 DNA: TGCAGTGCTAAGGAGGGGAGGATGAACACTGAAGCTTTCTTT
J gene: TRBJ2-5; clone size: few; D gene: TRBD1; V gene: TRBV18; CDR3 protein: CASSQRTGEETQYF; CDR3 DNA: TGTGCCAGCTCACAGCGGACAGGGGAAGAGACCCAGTACTTC
J gene: TRBJ1-1; clone size: -; D gene: TRBD1; V gene: TRBV25-1; CDR3 protein: CASSDKPGQGFAEAFF; CDR3 DNA: TGTGCCAGCAGTGATAAACCGGGACAGGGATTCGCTGAAGCTTTCTTT
J gene: TRBJ2-3; clone size: few; D gene: -; V gene: TRBV5-1; CDR3 protein: CASCRAVGTDTQYF; CDR3 DNA: TGCGCCAGCTGTCGGGCCGTTGGCACAGATACGCAGTATTTT
J gene: TRBJ2-3; clone size: -; D gene: TRBD2; V gene: TRBV7-2; CDR3 protein: CASSLSGVSTDTQYF; CDR3 DNA: TGTGCCAGCAGCTTAAGCGGGGTTAGCACAGATACGCAGTATTTT
J gene: TRBJ2-7; clone size: many; D gene: TRBD1; V gene: TRBV12-3/TRBV12-4; CDR3 protein: CASSQQGRTTYEQYF; CDR3 DNA: TGTGCCAGCAGCCAACAGGGGCGTACAACCTACGAGCAGTACTTC
J gene: TRBJ2-2; clone size: few; D gene: TRBD2; V gene: TRBV5-1; CDR3 protein: CASSGGLASTGELFF; CDR3 DNA: TGCGCCAGCAGCGGGGGACTAGCGAGCACCGGGGAGCTGTTTTTT
J gene: TRBJ2-7; clone size: -; D gene: TRBD2; V gene: TRBV20-1; CDR3 protein: CSASRPSGISYEQYF; CDR3 DNA: TGCAGTGCTAGTCGGCCTAGCGGGATCTCCTACGAGCAGTACTTC
J gene: TRBJ2-1; clone size: few; D gene: -; V gene: TRBV20-1; CDR3 protein: CSASTGGSYNEQFF; CDR3 DNA: TGCAGTGCTTCAACTGGGGGCTCCTACAATGAGCAGTTCTTC
J gene: TRBJ2-5; clone size: few; D gene: -; V gene: TRBV4-2; CDR3 protein: CASSQGPMGTEQETQYF; CDR3 DNA: TGTGCCAGCAGCCAAGGGCCCATGGGGACCGAACAAGAGACCCAGTACTTC
J gene: TRBJ2-3; clone size: -; D gene: -; V gene: TRBV7-2; CDR3 protein: CAGQRGERSDTQYF; CDR3 DNA: TGTGCCGGACAGAGGGGGGAGCGATCAGATACGCAGTATTTT